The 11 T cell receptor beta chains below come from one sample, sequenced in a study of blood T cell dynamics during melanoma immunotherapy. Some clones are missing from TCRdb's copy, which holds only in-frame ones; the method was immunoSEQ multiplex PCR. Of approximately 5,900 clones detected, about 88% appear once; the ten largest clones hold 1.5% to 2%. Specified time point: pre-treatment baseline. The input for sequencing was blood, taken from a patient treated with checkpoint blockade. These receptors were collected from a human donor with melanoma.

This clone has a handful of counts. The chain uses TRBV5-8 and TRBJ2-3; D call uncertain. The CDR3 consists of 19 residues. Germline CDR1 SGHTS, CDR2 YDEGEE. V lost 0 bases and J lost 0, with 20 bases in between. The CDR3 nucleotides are TGTGCCAGCAGCTTGGCCTCTAGATCCGCGTCTGATAGCACAGATACGCAGTATTTT. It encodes CASSLASRSASDSTDTQYF.

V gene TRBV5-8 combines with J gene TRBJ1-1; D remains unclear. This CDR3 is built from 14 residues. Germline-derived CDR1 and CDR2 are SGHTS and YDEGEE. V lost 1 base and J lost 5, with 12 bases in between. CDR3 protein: CASSLLFGLTEAFF. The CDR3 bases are TGTGCCAGCAGCTTGTTATTTGGCCTAACTGAAGCTTTCTTT.

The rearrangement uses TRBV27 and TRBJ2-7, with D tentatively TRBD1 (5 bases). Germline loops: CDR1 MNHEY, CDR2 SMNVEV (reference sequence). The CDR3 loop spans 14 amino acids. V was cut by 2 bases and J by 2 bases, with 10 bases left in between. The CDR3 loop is CASSLTRVPYEQYF. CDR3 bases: TGTGCCAGCAGTTTAACCAGGGTACCCTACGAGCAGTACTTC.

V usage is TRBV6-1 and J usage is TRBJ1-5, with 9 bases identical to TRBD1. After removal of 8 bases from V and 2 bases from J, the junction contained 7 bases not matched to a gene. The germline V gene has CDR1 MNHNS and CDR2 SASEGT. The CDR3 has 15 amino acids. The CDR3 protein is CASWTGDGRNQPQHF. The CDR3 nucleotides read TGTGCCAGCTGGACAGGGGATGGACGCAATCAGCCCCAGCATTTT.

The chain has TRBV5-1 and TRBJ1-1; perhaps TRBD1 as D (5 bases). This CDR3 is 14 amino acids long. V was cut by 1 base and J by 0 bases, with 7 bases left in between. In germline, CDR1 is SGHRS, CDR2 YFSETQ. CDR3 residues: CASSLSGLNTEAFF. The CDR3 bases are TGCGCCAGCAGCTTGTCAGGGTTGAACACTGAAGCTTTCTTT.

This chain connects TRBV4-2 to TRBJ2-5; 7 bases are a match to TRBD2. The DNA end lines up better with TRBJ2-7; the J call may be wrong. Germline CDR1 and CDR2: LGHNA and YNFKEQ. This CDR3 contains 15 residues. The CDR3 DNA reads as TGTGCCAGCAGCCAAGCTAGCGGCCCTACCTACGAGCAGTACTTC. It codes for CASSQASGPTYEQYF.

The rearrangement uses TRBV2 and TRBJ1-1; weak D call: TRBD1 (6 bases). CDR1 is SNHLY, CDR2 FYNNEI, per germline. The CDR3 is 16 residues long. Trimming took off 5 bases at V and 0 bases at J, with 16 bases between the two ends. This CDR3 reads CASSRDLGGMNTEAFF. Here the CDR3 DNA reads TGTGCCAGCAGTCGGGACCTCGGGGGCATGAACACTGAAGCTTTCTTT. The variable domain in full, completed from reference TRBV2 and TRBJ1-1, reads EPEVTQTPSHQVTQMGQEVILRCVPISNHLYFYWYRQILGQKVEFLVSFYNNEISEKSEIFDDQFSVERPDGSNFTLKIRSTKLEDSAMYFCASSRDLGGMNTEAFFGQGTRLTVV.

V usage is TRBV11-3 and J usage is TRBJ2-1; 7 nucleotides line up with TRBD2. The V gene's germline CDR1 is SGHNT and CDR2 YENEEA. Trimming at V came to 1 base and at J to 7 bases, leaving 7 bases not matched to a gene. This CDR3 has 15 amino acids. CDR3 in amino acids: CASSLGVTSRNEQFF. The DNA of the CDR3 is TGTGCCAGCAGCTTAGGTGTGACTAGCAGGAATGAGCAGTTCTTC.

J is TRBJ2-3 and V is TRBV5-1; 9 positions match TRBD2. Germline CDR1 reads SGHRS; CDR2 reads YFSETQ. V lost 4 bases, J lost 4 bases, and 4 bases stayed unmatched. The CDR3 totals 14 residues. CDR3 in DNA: TGCGCCAGCAGCATGGGACTAGCCGCAGATACGCAGTATTTT. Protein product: CASSMGLAADTQYF.

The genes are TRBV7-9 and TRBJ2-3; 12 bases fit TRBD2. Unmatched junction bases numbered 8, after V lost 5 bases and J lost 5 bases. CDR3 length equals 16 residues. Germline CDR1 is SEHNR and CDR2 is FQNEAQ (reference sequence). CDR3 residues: CASSPRRLAGVDTQYF. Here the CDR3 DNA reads TGTGCCAGCAGCCCCAGACGACTAGCGGGGGTAGATACGCAGTATTTT.

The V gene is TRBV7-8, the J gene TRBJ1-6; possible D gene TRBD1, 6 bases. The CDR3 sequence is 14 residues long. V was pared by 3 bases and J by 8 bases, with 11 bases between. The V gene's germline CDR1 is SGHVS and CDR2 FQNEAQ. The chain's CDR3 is CASSLAGEHSPLHF. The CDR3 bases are TGTGCCAGCAGCTTGGCAGGGGAACATTCACCCCTCCACTTT.